A single sample is the source of the 23 T cell receptor beta chains below, sequenced in a study of blood T cell repertoires in COVID-19. Data came from immunoSEQ multiplex PCR; TCRdb stores just in-frame clones and leaves some out. Of about 80,000 clones listed, roughly 88% are singletons. Material for sequencing was peripheral blood. These TCRs come from a woman of 80 years or more with acute or convalescent COVID-19.

The chain recombines TRBV5-1 with TRBJ2-7; D might be TRBD2 (6 bases). V lost 5 bases, J lost 2 bases, and 20 bases lay in between. The germline gives CDR1 SGHRS, CDR2 YFSETQ. The CDR3 is made up of 16 amino acids. CDR3: CASSNGGARTAYEQYF. For the CDR3, the DNA is TGCGCCAGCAGTAACGGCGGGGCTAGGACGGCCTACGAGCAGTACTTC.

This chain joins TRBV7-8 and TRBJ2-2; D is perhaps TRBD1 (6 bases). With 5 bases removed from V and 4 bases from J, the gap between germline ends came to 14 bases. The CDR3 sequence is 15 residues long. Germline CDR1 and CDR2: SGHVS and FQNEAQ. CDR3 region: CASSGQRLGTGELFF. Here the CDR3 DNA reads TGTGCCAGCAGCGGACAGAGGTTGGGCACCGGGGAGCTGTTTTTT.

The chain joins TRBV2 to TRBJ1-1, with D perhaps matching TRBD1 (6 bases). The ends were cut back, 8 bases at V and 4 bases at J, with 17 bases in the middle. Germline V gene lookup returns CDR1 SNHLY and CDR2 FYNNEI. The CDR3 covers 14 residues. CDR3 loop: CASCPQGMGTEAFF. CDR3 sequence (DNA): TGTGCCAGCTGCCCACAGGGCATGGGCACTGAAGCTTTCTTT.

This clone was seen once. The CDR3 loop is CASSPGTSGGGDTQYF. CDR3 nucleotides: TGTGCCAGTAGCCCCGGGACTAGCGGGGGAGGAGATACGCAGTATTTT. This rearrangement joins TRBV19 to TRBJ2-3; 14 nucleotides match TRBD2. The CDR3 is 16 amino acids. The germline V gene has CDR1 LNHDA and CDR2 SQIVND (reference sequence). Trimming cost V 6 bases and J 5 bases; bases outside gene matches: 7.

This sequence joins TRBV9 and TRBJ2-7; TRBD1 might be the D (6 bases). This CDR3 has 15 amino acids. The germline CDR1 and CDR2 sequences are SGDLS and YYNGEE. V dropped 0 bases and J dropped 3 bases, with 13 bases sitting between them. In DNA form, the CDR3 reads TGTGCCAGCAGCGTAGCGGCAGGGGACCACTACGAGCAGTACTTC. Translation gives CASSVAAGDHYEQYF.

The count of this clone is one. The chain uses TRBV5-6 and TRBJ2-5; D is tentatively TRBD1 or TRBD2 (5 bases each). Trimming removed 4 bases from V and 1 base from J, with 26 bases in between. Germline V CDR1 and CDR2: SGHDT, YYEEEE. There are 19 residues in the CDR3. The CDR3 nucleotides read TGTGCCAGCAGCGTGGGACCGCGAGGGAAACGAATGGTCCAAGAGACCCAGTACTTC. Its translation is CASSVGPRGKRMVQETQYF.

The chain employs TRBV5-8 and TRBJ1-5; tentative D call: TRBD1 (6 bases). The CDR3 has 17 residues. Germline CDR1 is SGHTS and CDR2 is YDEGEE. The V and J ends lost 0 bases and 3 bases respectively, with 16 bases between them. The CDR3 here is CASSLGSAGANNQPQHF. CDR3 sequence (DNA): TGTGCCAGCAGCTTGGGTTCCGCGGGGGCTAACAATCAGCCCCAGCATTTT.

The J gene is TRBJ2-1, the V gene TRBV7-9, with 10 bases matching TRBD2. Trimming at V came to 1 base and at J to 7 bases, leaving 4 bases not matched to a gene. This CDR3 contains 15 residues. Germline CDR1 and CDR2: SEHNR and FQNEAQ (reference sequence). In nucleotides, the CDR3 is TGTGCCAGCAGCTTAGTCAGCGGGGGGGAGAATGAGCAGTTCTTC. As protein: CASSLVSGGENEQFF.

J is TRBJ2-3 and V is TRBV24-1; unclear D gene. The germline V gene encodes CDR1 KGHDR and CDR2 SFDVKD. The V end lost 5 bases, the J end lost 2 bases, and 10 bases lay between the germline ends. The CDR3 is 14 amino acids. The CDR3 bases are TGTGCCACCAGTGGGGCTCCCCACACAGATACGCAGTATTTT. This sequence encodes CATSGAPHTDTQYF.

The chain carries TRBV7-2 and TRBJ2-1; 8 bases map to TRBD2. Germline-derived CDR1 and CDR2 are SGHTA and FQGNSA. The CDR3 runs to 16 residues. The junction had 10 bases not matched to a gene; V was cut back by 1 base and J by 8 bases. The chain's CDR3 is CASSLVGRGAADEQFF. DNA of the CDR3: TGTGCCAGCAGCTTAGTTGGGCGGGGGGCGGCTGATGAGCAGTTCTTC.

The chain couples TRBV3-1 (or the pseudogene TRBV3-2) to TRBJ2-7; 8 bases map to TRBD2. J gave up 3 bases and V 1 base, and 17 bases lay outside the gene matches. Germline-derived CDR1 and CDR2 are LGHDT and YNNKEL (reference sequence). The CDR3 spans 19 residues. CDR3 protein: CASSQADLRLSSGGYEQYF. In DNA, the CDR3 is TGTGCCAGCAGCCAAGCCGACCTAAGACTCTCCAGCGGGGGCTACGAGCAGTACTTC.

The V and J genes are TRBV7-8 and TRBJ1-2, with a tentative D call TRBD1 (6 bases). Germline V gene data show CDR1 as SGHVS and CDR2 as FQNEAQ. The CDR3 is made up of 14 amino acids. Trimming took 2 bases from V and 1 from J, leaving 8 bases between them. Written as DNA, the CDR3 is TGTGCCAGCAGCTTAAACAGGGATAACTATGGCTACACCTTC. Amino acid sequence: CASSLNRDNYGYTF. Variable domain in full (rest from reference TRBV7-8 and TRBJ1-2): GAGVSQSPRYKVAKRGQDVALRCDPISGHVSLFWYQQALGQGPEFLTYFQNEAQLDKSGLPSDRFFAERPEGSVSTLKIQRTQQEDSAVYLCASSLNRDNYGYTFGSGTRLTVV.

The chain employs TRBV19 and TRBJ2-7; D gene unclear. CDR1 and CDR2 (germline): LNHDA, SQIVND (reference sequence). The V end lost 3 bases, the J end lost 6 bases, and 12 bases lay between the germline ends. The CDR3 extends over 13 amino acids. Here the CDR3 DNA reads TGTGCCAGTAGTATGGTGGCTAGTGGCGAGCAGTACTTC. It specifies CASSMVASGEQYF.

The V call is TRBV19, the J call TRBJ2-1; the D gene is possibly TRBD2 (5 bases). V lost 9 bases and J lost 0, with 9 bases in between. The CDR3 loop spans 13 amino acids. CDR1 and CDR2 (germline): LNHDA, SQIVND (reference sequence). CDR3 in amino acids: CASGDFSYNEQFF. The DNA of the CDR3 is TGTGCCAGCGGGGATTTCTCCTACAATGAGCAGTTCTTC.

The chain is built from TRBV4-3 and TRBJ2-2; 9 nucleotides agree with TRBD2. CDR1 is LGHNA, CDR2 YSLEER, per germline. This CDR3 is built from 18 residues. V was clipped by 4 bases and J by 0 bases; unmatched bases: 9. The CDR3 here is CASSPRNSGGTNTGELFF. The CDR3 coding sequence is TGCGCCAGCAGCCCCCGTAATAGCGGGGGAACGAACACCGGGGAGCTGTTTTTT.

The gene calls are TRBV19 and TRBJ2-1; 11 bases agree with TRBD2. V shed 10 bases, J shed 9 bases, and the junction held 14 bases outside the gene matches. The CDR3 length is 15 residues. Germline lookup yields CDR1 LNHDA and CDR2 SQIVND (reference sequence). The chain's CDR3 is CATKRLAGGLGEQFF. As DNA, the CDR3 is TGTGCCACCAAGAGGCTAGCGGGAGGCCTGGGTGAGCAGTTCTTC. The full variable domain, rest sourced from reference TRBV19 and TRBJ2-1, is DGGITQSPKYLFRKEGQNVTLSCEQNLNHDAMYWYRQDPGQGLRLIYYSQIVNDFQKGDIAEGYSVSREKKESFPLTVTSAQKNPTAFYLCATKRLAGGLGEQFFGPGTRLTVL.

The rearrangement links TRBV6-2 or TRBV6-3 to TRBJ1-2; D might be TRBD1 (6 bases). The CDR3 has 12 amino acids. The germline gives CDR1 MNHEY, CDR2 SVGEGT. V was trimmed by 5 bases and J by 9 bases, leaving 13 bases between them. CDR3 sequence (DNA): TGTGCCAGCAGTCCCTCACAGGGCCGCTACACCTTC. This codes for CASSPSQGRYTF.

The genes are TRBV6-1 and TRBJ2-7; a weak D match, TRBD2 (6 bases). This CDR3 comprises 15 residues. Germline values: CDR1 MNHNS, CDR2 SASEGT. Trimming removed 1 base from V and 2 bases from J, with 12 bases in between. The CDR3 loop is CASSEERAPAYEQYF. The CDR3 coding sequence is TGTGCCAGCAGTGAAGAGCGGGCCCCAGCCTACGAGCAGTACTTC.

The J gene is TRBJ1-4, the V gene TRBV5-1; 7 bases are shared with TRBD1. The J segment lost 8 bases and the V segment lost 6 bases, leaving 16 bases of the junction unmatched. Germline values: CDR1 SGHRS, CDR2 YFSETQ. The CDR3 is made up of 16 amino acids. The CDR3 sequence: CASTPLSSAGGEKLFF. The CDR3 DNA reads TGCGCCAGCACCCCACTGAGCTCGGCAGGGGGGGAAAAACTGTTTTTT.

In nucleotides, the CDR3 is TGTGCCAGCAGAGCGTCGTTCCAAGAGACCCAGTACTTC. The encoded protein is CASRASFQETQYF. V gene TRBV2 combines with J gene TRBJ2-5; D is unclear. CDR3 length: 13 amino acids. Germline-derived CDR1 and CDR2 are SNHLY and FYNNEI. The ends were cut back, 6 bases at V and 1 base at J, with 9 bases in the middle.

The chain is built from TRBV7-2 and TRBJ1-2; no firm D call. Trimming took 3 bases from V and 4 from J, leaving 15 bases between them. The CDR3 covers 15 residues. The germline V gene has CDR1 SGHTA and CDR2 FQGNSA. This chain's CDR3 is CASSFGMNLLYGYTF. The CDR3 region has the DNA TGTGCCAGCAGCTTCGGTATGAACCTACTCTATGGCTACACCTTC.

This rearrangement joins TRBV3-1 (or the pseudogene TRBV3-2) to TRBJ1-1; a weak D match, TRBD1 (5 bases). Trimming removed 5 bases at V and 3 bases at J, with 10 bases between. CDR1 and CDR2 from the germline V gene are LGHDT and YNNKEL (reference sequence). The CDR3 spans 13 residues. Here the CDR3 reads CASSGGKDTEAFF. CDR3 sequence (DNA): TGTGCCAGCAGCGGGGGGAAGGACACTGAAGCTTTCTTT.

The chain recombines TRBV5-6 with TRBJ1-2; D gene uncertain. The V and J ends lost 0 bases and 4 bases respectively, with 10 bases between them. Per germline, CDR1 SGHDT and CDR2 YYEEEE. This CDR3 has 14 residues. The CDR3 protein is CASSLEGVLYGYTF. The CDR3, as DNA: TGTGCCAGCAGCTTGGAAGGAGTTCTCTATGGCTACACCTTC.